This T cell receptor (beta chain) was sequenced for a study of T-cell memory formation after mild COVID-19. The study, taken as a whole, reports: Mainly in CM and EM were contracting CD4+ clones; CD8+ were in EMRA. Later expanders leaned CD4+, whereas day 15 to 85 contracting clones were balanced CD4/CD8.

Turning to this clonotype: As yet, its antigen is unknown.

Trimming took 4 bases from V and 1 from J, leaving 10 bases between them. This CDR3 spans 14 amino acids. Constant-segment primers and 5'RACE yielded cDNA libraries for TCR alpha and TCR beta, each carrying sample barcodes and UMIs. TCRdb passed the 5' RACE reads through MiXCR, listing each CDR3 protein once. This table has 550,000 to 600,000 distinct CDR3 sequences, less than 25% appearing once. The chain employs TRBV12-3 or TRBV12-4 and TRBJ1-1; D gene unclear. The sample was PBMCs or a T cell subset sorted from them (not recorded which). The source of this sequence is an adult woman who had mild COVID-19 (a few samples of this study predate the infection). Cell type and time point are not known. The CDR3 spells CASSYSSRNTEAFF. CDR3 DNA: TGTGCCAGCAGTTACAGCTCGAGGAACACTGAAGCTTTCTTT.